Below are 26 T cell receptor beta chains sequenced from a single sample in a study of CD8+CD57+ T cells in acquired aplastic anemia (dated by TCRdb to the late 2010s). The run used an Illumina HiSeq 2000. Profiling of TCR beta VDJ combinations and CDR3 sequences used genomic DNA as the template. Through fastp at Q25 and MiXCR, TCRdb rebuilt clones from the public reads, retaining in-frame beta chains. Identical CDR3 protein sequences are pooled into one entry, listed with their most common genes and DNA. The sample has approximately 220,000 distinct CDR3 sequences on record, roughly 50% of them singletons. The ten largest clones add up to less than 20% of the sample. Expansion of CD8+CD57+ cells had been shown by flow cytometry in the patients chosen for sequencing. The sequenced material came from sorted CD4+, CD8+, or CD8+CD57+ T cells (not recorded which) from PBMCs. All receptors come from a human donor with aplastic anemia.

This clonotype was detected many times. The chain is built from TRBV5-1 and TRBJ1-2; D gene unclear. The CDR3 covers 13 residues. Germline-derived CDR1 and CDR2 are SGHRS and YFSETQ. V lost 5 bases to trimming and J lost 2 bases, with 10 bases between them. CDR3 sequence: CASSVGYNYGYTF. The CDR3 DNA reads as TGCGCCAGCAGTGTGGGATACAACTATGGCTACACCTTC.

The genes are TRBV10-3 and TRBJ1-1; no firm D call. The germline CDR1 and CDR2 sequences are ENHRY and SYGVKD. The CDR3 loop spans 13 amino acids. The V end was cut by 6 bases, the J end by 0 bases, with 8 bases between. Here the CDR3 reads CAIRPNMNTEAFF. The CDR3 DNA follows: TGTGCCATCAGACCCAACATGAACACTGAAGCTTTCTTT.

This clonotype was seen ten or more times. The gene calls are TRBV20-1 and TRBJ2-5; possibly TRBD2 for D (7 bases). The CDR3 loop spans 16 amino acids. With 1 base removed from V and 4 bases from J, the gap between germline ends came to 19 bases. Germline V lookup: CDR1 DFQATT, CDR2 SNEGSKA (reference sequence). CDR3 coding DNA: TGCAGTGCTAGAGTTAGAGGGGGGGGGGCCCGAGAGACCCAGTACTTC. Protein: CSARVRGGGARETQYF.

A word on this clonotype: One end of the junction varies from germline; a read error may be responsible. This chain connects TRBV10-3 to TRBJ1-5, with 7 bases lining up with TRBD1. CDR1 is ENHRY and CDR2 is SYGVKD in the germline V gene. The CDR3 runs to 16 residues. CDR3 nucleotide sequence: TGTGCCAGCAGTTCCACCAGGGGGTCGGGCAATCAGCCCCAGCATTTT. Translating it yields CASSSTRGSGNQPQHF.

This sequence joins TRBV24-1 and TRBJ2-3, with D hard to call. Germline CDR1 is KGHDR and CDR2 is SFDVKD. The CDR3 has 15 amino acids. Trimming stripped 5 bases from V and 0 bases from J, with 11 bases between. As DNA, the CDR3 is TGTGCCACCAGTGGCTCCGGGTTCAGCACAGATACGCAGTATTTT. This gives the protein CATSGSGFSTDTQYF.

As regards this clonotype: A much larger clone lies one base from this, so it may be a read error. The chain employs TRBV6-5 and TRBJ1-2; 8 nucleotides align to TRBD1. Germline V gives CDR1 MNHEY, CDR2 SVGAGI. The CDR3 extends over 14 amino acids. The CDR3, as DNA: TGTGCCAGCAGTTACAGGACAGGGAACTATGGCTACGCCTTC. It translates to CASSYRTGNYGYAF.

This clonotype showed up many times. The chain carries TRBV7-6 and TRBJ2-2; D gene unclear. The germline V gene has CDR1 SGHVS and CDR2 FNYEAQ. CDR3 length: 15 amino acids. Deletions cut 3 bases from V and 4 bases from J, with 12 bases between. CDR3 loop: CASSLIGLSTGELFF. CDR3 coding DNA: TGTGCCAGCAGCTTGATAGGGTTATCCACCGGGGAGCTGTTTTTT.

Many counts were recorded for this clonotype. The rearrangement uses TRBV7-2 and TRBJ1-4; the D gene is possibly TRBD1 (6 bases). This CDR3 contains 16 residues. Germline assignment: CDR1 SGHTA and CDR2 FQGNSA. V was shortened by 5 bases and J by 7 bases, with 20 bases between the two germline ends. The CDR3: CASSLSYRVESEKLFF. CDR3 coding DNA: TGTGCCAGCAGCCTAAGCTACAGGGTCGAAAGTGAAAAACTGTTTTTT.

Turning to this clonotype: This is likely a read error, given that the CDR3 carries no conserved phenylalanine or tryptophan at its end. The chain uses TRBV20-1 and TRBJ2-7; no reliable D call. CDR1 is DFQATT, CDR2 SNEGSKA, per germline (reference sequence). The length of the CDR3 is 14 residues. Deletions cut 5 bases from V and 3 bases from J, with 17 bases between. For the CDR3, the DNA is TGCAGTGCTCAAACCCTAGGAAACGACTACGAGCAGTACCTC. Its protein product is CSAQTLGNDYEQYL.

The table lists this clonotype with a count of one. Being one base from a much bigger clone, this may be a read error. Without the conserved terminal phenylalanine or tryptophan, this CDR3 likely stems from a read error. The genes are TRBV14 and TRBJ2-5; TRBD2 might be the D (5 bases). V was shortened by 1 base and J by 5 bases, with 14 bases between the two germline ends. CDR3 length: 15 amino acids. CDR1 and CDR2 (germline): SGHDN, FVKESK. For the CDR3, the DNA is TGTGCCAGCAGCCAAGGTCAGGCCCCGGGGGAGACCCAGTACCTC. Its translation: CASSQGQAPGETQYL.

This clonotype came up once. The rearrangement links TRBV5-1 to TRBJ2-2; 10 bases line up with TRBD1. Per germline, CDR1 SGHRS and CDR2 YFSETQ. The CDR3 has 17 residues. V dropped 4 bases and J dropped 1; count of bases not matched to a gene: 7. CDR3 sequence (DNA): TGCGCCAGCAGCCAGTACGGGACAGGGGAGAACACCGGGGAGCTGTTTTTT. Protein sequence: CASSQYGTGENTGELFF.

This clonotype was counted many times. This chain connects TRBV24-1 to TRBJ2-3; D gene ambiguous. Germline V gene data show CDR1 as KGHDR and CDR2 as SFDVKD. The CDR3 is made up of 16 amino acids. Trimming left V 4 bases short and J 0 bases short, with 13 bases between. Here the CDR3 reads CATSDPWPGSTDTQYF. CDR3 DNA: TGTGCCACCAGTGACCCCTGGCCGGGTAGCACAGATACGCAGTATTTT.

The CDR3 reads CASSPGIEAFF. The CDR3 nucleotides read TGTGCCAGCAGCCCCGGGATTGAAGCTTTCTTT. V usage is TRBV7-8 and J usage is TRBJ1-1; D call uncertain. V was trimmed by 5 bases and J by 7 bases, leaving 8 bases between them. The CDR3 is made up of 11 amino acids. The germline V gene has CDR1 SGHVS and CDR2 FQNEAQ.

As concerns this clonotype: A much larger clone differs from this one at a single base, so this may be a read error. Since no conserved phenylalanine or tryptophan closes the CDR3, a read error is the likely cause. The J gene is TRBJ2-1, the V gene TRBV5-8, with 8 bases that match TRBD1. V was clipped by 6 bases and J by 2 bases; unmatched bases: 4. The CDR3 runs 14 residues. In germline, CDR1 is SGHTS, CDR2 YDEGEE. CDR3 loop: CASNDRGTYNEQFS. CDR3 DNA sequence: TGTGCCAGCAATGACAGGGGAACCTACAATGAGCAGTTCTCC.

The chain links TRBV4-3 to TRBJ1-6; the D gene is possibly TRBD1 (5 bases). Germline V CDR1 and CDR2: LGHNA, YSLEER. The V end was cut by 0 bases, the J end by 7 bases, with 13 bases between. This CDR3 comprises 16 residues. The CDR3 region has the DNA TGCGCCAGCAGCCAAGAGGTCGGTGGGGCAAATTCACCCCTCCACTTT. The encoded protein is CASSQEVGGANSPLHF.

The chain combines TRBV10-2 with TRBJ2-2; 14 bases map to TRBD2. V was clipped by 6 bases and J by 13 bases; unmatched bases: 16. The CDR3 runs 17 residues. In germline, CDR1 is WSHSY, CDR2 SAAADI. CDR3 nucleotides: TGCGCCAGCAGCCCTGGACTAGCGGGGGGTTATACCGTGGGGCTGTTTTTT. Amino acids: CASSPGLAGGYTVGLFF.

In its sample, this clonotype was seen many times. CDR3 coding DNA: TGTGCCAGCAGCCCCGAAACAGGGGATATGAACACTGAAGCTTTCTTT. It encodes CASSPETGDMNTEAFF. The rearrangement joins TRBV7-9 to TRBJ1-1; 7 nucleotides align to TRBD1. The germline V gene has CDR1 SEHNR and CDR2 FQNEAQ (reference sequence). V shed 5 bases, J shed 0 bases, and the junction held 9 bases outside the gene matches. CDR3 length: 16 amino acids. Full variable domain (rest looked up from reference TRBV7-9 and TRBJ1-1): DTGVSQNPRHKITKRGQNVTFRCDPISEHNRLYWYRQTLGQGPEFLTYFQNEAQLEKSRLLSDRFSAERPKGSFSTLEIQRTEQGDSAMYLCASSPETGDMNTEAFFGQGTRLTVV.

This clonotype was counted only a few times. J is TRBJ2-7 and V is TRBV20-1, with 9 bases identical to TRBD1. Per the germline V gene, CDR1 is DFQATT and CDR2 is SNEGSKA (reference sequence). V dropped 2 bases and J dropped 2; count of bases not matched to a gene: 7. This CDR3 comprises 15 residues. CDR3 amino acids: CSARNPGQGTYEQYF. The DNA for the CDR3 is TGCAGTGCTAGAAACCCGGGACAGGGCACCTACGAGCAGTACTTC.

As to this clonotype: The junction shows a germline mismatch at one end, possibly a read error. V usage is TRBV10-3 and J usage is TRBJ2-3, with D perhaps matching TRBD1 (6 bases). Germline loops: CDR1 ENHRY, CDR2 SYGVKD. The CDR3 length is 16 residues. CDR3 region: CASSEMAGASTDTQYF. The CDR3 DNA is TGTGCCAGCAGTGAGATGGCAGGGGCAAGCACAGATACGCAGTATTTT.

This clonotype was seen ten or more times. The chain uses TRBV6-5 and TRBJ1-1, with 10 bases lining up with TRBD1. The V gene's germline CDR1 is MNHEY and CDR2 SVGAGI. Germline trimming cut 8 bases from V and 0 bases from J; bases unmatched to any gene: 12. The CDR3 totals 17 residues. The DNA of the CDR3 is TGTGCCAGCGTTGCAATCCCGGGACAGGGGTTGAACACTGAAGCTTTCTTT. Its translation is CASVAIPGQGLNTEAFF.

The table lists this clonotype with many counts. The chain recombines TRBV7-9 with TRBJ1-4; TRBD1 aligns across 9 bases. After removal of 6 bases from V and 8 bases from J, the junction contained 16 bases not matched to a gene. From germline, CDR1 is SEHNR and CDR2 FQNEAQ (reference sequence). The CDR3 consists of 17 residues. CDR3 DNA: TGTGCCAGCAGTCCCCAGGACAGGGGAGTCCATAGGGAAAAACTGTTTTTT. Protein product: CASSPQDRGVHREKLFF. Based on the CDR3 plus reference TRBV7-9 and TRBJ1-4, the full variable domain is DTGVSQNPRHKITKRGQNVTFRCDPISEHNRLYWYRQTLGQGPEFLTYFQNEAQLEKSRLLSDRFSAERPKGSFSTLEIQRTEQGDSAMYLCASSPQDRGVHREKLFFGSGTQLSVL.

This clonotype was seen many times. The gene calls are TRBV12-3 or TRBV12-4 and TRBJ1-5, with 9 bases aligning to TRBD1. The CDR3 is 15 amino acids. J lost 6 bases, V lost 5 bases, and 8 bases had no gene match. The DNA for the CDR3 is TGTGCCAGCAGTCTATCTGGACAGGGGAGTCAGCCCCAGCATTTT. This translates into CASSLSGQGSQPQHF.

Ten or more counts support this clonotype. The chain employs TRBV2 and TRBJ2-1; a possible D gene is TRBD2 (7 bases). V lost 5 bases and J 8 bases, leaving 19 bases between the germline ends. This CDR3 has 15 residues. Germline CDR1 and CDR2: SNHLY and FYNNEI. Written as DNA, the CDR3 is TGTGCCAGCAGTCCCCACGGGGAGGGGGAGGATGAGCAGTTCTTC. Translation: CASSPHGEGEDEQFF.

This clonotype showed up just once. V usage is TRBV6-5 and J usage is TRBJ1-2; 8 positions agree with TRBD1. The CDR3 has 14 residues. V was clipped by 2 bases and J by 8 bases; unmatched bases: 7. Germline V CDR1 and CDR2: MNHEY, SVGAGI. The CDR3 DNA reads TGTGCCAGCAGTTACACAGGGGGGAGGGGGGGCTACACCTTC. Its protein product is CASSYTGGRGGYTF.

The table lists this clonotype with a count of one. The chain recombines TRBV7-8 with TRBJ2-7; D may be TRBD1 or TRBD2 (6 bases each). Germline CDR1 SGHVS, CDR2 FQNEAQ. The V end was cut by 3 bases, the J end by 5 bases, with 17 bases between. The CDR3 contains 15 residues. The CDR3 coding sequence is TGTGCCAGCAGCTTGGGCGAGGGGGGCGGCCACGAGCAGTACTTC. It encodes CASSLGEGGGHEQYF.

This chain joins TRBV15 and TRBJ1-1; a possible D gene is TRBD1 (5 bases). CDR1 and CDR2 from the germline V gene are LNHNV and YYDKDF (reference sequence). The CDR3 is made up of 14 amino acids. Trimming stripped 0 bases from V and 4 bases from J, with 9 bases between. The CDR3 bases are TGTGCCACCAGCAGAGACGGGACTGGCACTGAAGCTTTCTTT. Its translation: CATSRDGTGTEAFF.